The entry below describes one T cell receptor (beta chain). The antigen is not known. Libraries were prepared by immunoSEQ multiplex PCR; TCRdb keeps only in-frame clonotypes and omits some of them. The data contain fewer than 50,000 clones, about 78% of them singletons. This entry belongs to a study of a mutant IDH1 vaccine in newly diagnosed glioma. Overall study: Among treated patients, roughly 60% were male and around 40% female, and mean age was approximately 40 years. Patients arrived already treated with radiotherapy, temozolomide, or both, most having had both. Findings of the study overall: Apparently, pseudoprogression bore no relation to changes among the top peripheral T cell clonotypes.

Time point described: baseline, week 1 (first vaccination visit). This sample's treatment: pre-vaccination baseline after standard-of-care therapy. Diagnosis in the donors showed new WHO grade 3 or 4 astrocytomas that were IDH1-mutant and ATRX-lost. Trimming removed 2 bases at V and 2 bases at J, with 12 bases between. Per the germline V gene, CDR1 is SGHRS and CDR2 is YFSETQ. The CDR3 runs to 15 residues. The chain is built from TRBV5-1 and TRBJ2-3, with D hard to call. The starting material was PBMCs, obtained from a glioma patient treated with radiotherapy, temozolomide or both. This TCR came from a man in his forties with glioma. Some clones in this sample may be carry-over from other donors' samples. CDR3 region: CASSLQNRPTDTQYF. Written as DNA, the CDR3 is TGCGCCAGCAGCTTACAGAATCGCCCCACAGATACGCAGTATTTT.